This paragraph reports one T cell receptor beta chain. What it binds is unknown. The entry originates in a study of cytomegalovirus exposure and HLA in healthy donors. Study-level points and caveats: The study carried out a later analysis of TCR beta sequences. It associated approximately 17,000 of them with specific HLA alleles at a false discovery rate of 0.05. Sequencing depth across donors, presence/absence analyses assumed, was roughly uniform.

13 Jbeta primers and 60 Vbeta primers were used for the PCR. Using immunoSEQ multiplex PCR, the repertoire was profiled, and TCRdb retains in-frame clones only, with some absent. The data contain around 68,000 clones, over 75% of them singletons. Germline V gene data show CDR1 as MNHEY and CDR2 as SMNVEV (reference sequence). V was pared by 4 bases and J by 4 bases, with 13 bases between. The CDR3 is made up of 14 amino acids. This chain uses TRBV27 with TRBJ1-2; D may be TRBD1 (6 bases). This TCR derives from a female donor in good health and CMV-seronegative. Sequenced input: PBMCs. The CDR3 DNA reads TGTGCCAGCAGTTCCCAAGGGGGGGTCTATGGCTACACCTTC. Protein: CASSSQGGVYGYTF.